The 20 T cell receptor beta chains listed next were all sequenced from one sample in a study of tissue T cells after allogeneic stem cell transplantation. TCRdb keeps only in-frame clones here, not all; method: immunoSEQ multiplex PCR. The sample includes roughly 6,600 clones, around 43% of them seen just once. Time point noted: mouse harvest day 7 after allogeneic transplant. Each mouse received 10^7 T-cell-depleted marrow cells plus 10^6 splenic CD5+ T cells by tail vein. The sample comprised lymph node tissue. These TCRs come from a female BALB/c mouse given C57BL/6 T cells with graft-versus-host disease after an allogeneic hematopoietic cell transplant.

Regarding this clone: Germline and genes here are mouse. The read comes to an end 1 residue before the CDR3 does, leaving the germline J gene to fill in the end. The chain has TRBV16 and TRBJ1-5, with TRBD1 matching over 12 bases. Trimming removed 5 bases from V and 6 bases from J; junction bases left unmatched: 5. Germline V gene lookup returns CDR1 SGHSA and CDR2 FRNQAP. The CDR3 covers 15 residues. This CDR3 reads CASSPGTGGFQAPLF. Partial CDR3 DNA: TGTGCAAGCAGCCCCGGGACAGGGGGCTTCCAGGCTCCGCTT.

This clone was counted between two and nine times. The gene names given are mouse names. With the read ending 1 residue before the CDR3 end, the germline J gene is used to fill in that end. V and J are TRBV26 and TRBJ2-7; TRBD1 is a possible D gene (6 bases). This CDR3 has 11 amino acids. In germline, CDR1 is KGHPV, CDR2 FQNQEV (reference sequence). Trimming stripped 4 bases from V and 5 bases from J, with 6 bases between. The CDR3 protein is CASSRQDEQYF. CDR3 DNA (partial): TGTGCCAGCAGTCGACAGGATGAACAGTAC.

For this clone: Gene names denote mouse genes. CDR3 sequence reads: CASRDISYNSPLYF. The sequenced part of the CDR3 DNA is TGTGCTAGCAGGGACATTTCCTATAATTCGCCCCTCTAC. V gene TRBV17 combines with J gene TRBJ1-6; the D gene is possibly TRBD1 (5 bases). Sequencing ends 1 residue short of the CDR3 end; the germline J gene provides the rest. TRBJ1-6 is annotated as an ORF whose role is uncertain. The CDR3 has 14 amino acids. The V end was cut by 6 bases, the J end by 0 bases, with 6 bases between. Germline V CDR1 and CDR2: MNHDT, YYDKIL.

Note on this clone: All gene names here are mouse names. The read finishes 1 residue shy of the CDR3 end, and the germline J gene is used to complete it. The rearrangement links TRBV3 to TRBJ1-3, with D possibly matching TRBD1 (6 bases). This CDR3 contains 13 residues. V lost 6 bases to trimming and J lost 4 bases, with 10 bases between them. CDR1 SNHLY and CDR2 FYNGKV come from the germline V gene (reference sequence). The CDR3 DNA, read in part, is TGTGCCAGCAGTTCAGGGGTAGGAAATACGCTCTAT. This sequence encodes CASSSGVGNTLY. The full-length CDR3 reads as CASSSGVGNTLYF. Full variable domain (remainder filled in from reference TRBV3 and TRBJ1-3): GPKVLQIPSHQIIDMGQMVTLNCDPVSNHLYFYWYKQILGQQMEFLVNFYNGKVMEKSKLFKDQFSVERPDGSYFTLKIQPTALEDSAVYFCASSSGVGNTLYFGEGSRLIVV.

This clone was counted only a few times. Mouse germline and gene names are used. The read falls 1 residue short of the CDR3 end, and the missing part is taken from the germline J gene. This chain connects TRBV19 to TRBJ2-4, with TRBD1 identical over 8 bases. CDR3 size: 14 residues. With V trimmed by 6 bases and J by 1 base, 4 bases remained unmatched. The germline V gene encodes CDR1 FNHDT and CDR2 SITEND (reference sequence). The CDR3 protein is CASNRQGRQNTLYF. The CDR3 DNA, read in part, is TGTGCCAGCAATCGACAGGGGCGTCAAAACACCTTGTAC.

On this clone itself: Gene names follow the mouse nomenclature. Read data end 1 residue before the CDR3 end; the end is taken from the germline J gene. The chain joins TRBV26 to TRBJ2-5; D possibly corresponds to TRBD2 (6 bases). V dropped 2 bases and J dropped 2 bases, with 8 bases sitting between them. The CDR3 contains 14 residues. The V gene's germline CDR1 is KGHPV and CDR2 FQNQEV (reference sequence). CDR3 protein: CASSLGGIQDTQYF. The sequenced CDR3 bases are TGTGCCAGCAGTCTGGGGGGGATCCAAGACACCCAGTAC.

On this clone: Genes here carry mouse names. The read gets to within 1 residue of the CDR3 end, and the germline J gene fills in the rest. The chain couples TRBV13-3 to TRBJ2-2, with D tentatively TRBD2 (7 bases). The V and J ends lost 1 base and 3 bases respectively, with 13 bases between them. This CDR3 has 16 residues. Germline loops: CDR1 NNHDY, CDR2 SYVADS. The CDR3 bases that were read are TGTGCCAGCAGTGATCCCGGGGGGCGAGACACCGGGCAGCTCTAC. Its translation: CASSDPGGRDTGQLY. The entire CDR3 protein is CASSDPGGRDTGQLYF.

This clone was observed once. Here the gene names and germline are mouse. The CDR3 end falls 1 residue outside the read, so it is completed with the germline J gene. The V and J genes are TRBV26 and TRBJ2-5, with 11 nucleotides matching TRBD1. Germline V CDR1 and CDR2: KGHPV, FQNQEV (reference sequence). The V and J ends lost 4 bases and 3 bases, in that order; junction bases with no gene match: 0. The CDR3 totals 14 residues. The CDR3: CASSRDRGQDTQYF. The sequenced part of the CDR3 DNA is TGTGCCAGCAGTCGGGACAGGGGGCAAGACACCCAGTAC. The whole variable domain, remainder taken from reference TRBV26 and TRBJ2-5, is NSKVIQTPRYLVKGQGQKAKMRCIPEKGHPVVFWYQQNKNNEFKFLINFQNQEVLQQIDMTEKRFSAECPSNSPCSLEIQSSEAGDSALYLCASSRDRGQDTQYFGPGTRLLVL.

In the case of this clone: Gene names denote mouse genes. The read terminates 1 residue ahead of where the CDR3 ends, so the germline J gene completes it. V and J are TRBV26 and TRBJ2-7, with D possibly matching TRBD2 (6 bases). Germline values: CDR1 KGHPV, CDR2 FQNQEV (reference sequence). With 6 bases removed from V and 4 bases from J, the gap between germline ends came to 16 bases. The CDR3 is made up of 14 amino acids. The part of the CDR3 DNA that was read is TGTGCCAGCAGACAACTGGGCAGCTCTTATGAACAGTAC. Translating gives CASRQLGSSYEQY. The entire CDR3 protein reads CASRQLGSSYEQYF.

In the case of this clone: Gene labels here are mouse ones. The sequenced fragment ends 1 residue before the CDR3 boundary, so the rest is inferred from the germline J gene. This chain connects TRBV23 to TRBJ2-4; the table gives TRBD2 as D, unverified against the DNA. Germline V gene data show CDR1 as KGHTA and CDR2 as FQNQQP. CDR3 size: 14 residues. CDR3 protein: CSSSQSMTGNTLYF. The sequenced CDR3 bases are TGCTCCAGCAGTCAATCGATGACTGGAAACACCTTGTAC. The variable domain in full, with the rest retrieved from reference TRBV23 and TRBJ2-4, is DAAVTQKPRYLIKMKGQEAEMKCIPEKGHTAVFWYQQKQSKELKFLIYFQNQQPLDQIDMVKERFSAVCPSSSLCSLGIRTCEAEDSALYLCSSSQSMTGNTLYFGAGTRLSVL.

A remark on this clone: Gene labels here are mouse ones. The read finishes 1 residue shy of the CDR3 end, and the germline J gene is used to complete it. V is TRBV26 and J is TRBJ2-2; unclear D gene. Germline CDR1 and CDR2: KGHPV and FQNQEV (reference sequence). The V end was cut by 2 bases, the J end by 2 bases, with 6 bases between. The CDR3 length is 14 residues. The CDR3 region is CASSLIQNTGQLYF. The sequenced part of the CDR3 DNA is TGTGCCAGCAGTCTGATACAGAACACCGGGCAGCTCTAC.

Worth noting for this clone: Gene and germline names: mouse. The read ends 1 residue shy of where the CDR3 ends; the end is completed using the germline J gene. V is TRBV13-3 and J is TRBJ2-7; a weak D match, TRBD1 (6 bases). CDR1 is NNHDY, CDR2 SYVADS, per germline. V was trimmed by 4 bases and J by 2 bases, leaving 10 bases between them. This CDR3 has 13 residues. The sequenced CDR3 bases are TGTGCCAGCAGTCGACAGGCCCCCTATGAACAGTAC. Residues: CASSRQAPYEQY. The entire CDR3 is CASSRQAPYEQYF.

A remark on this clone: The genes are named according to mouse. Read data end 1 residue before the CDR3 end; the end is taken from the germline J gene. The chain combines TRBV4 with TRBJ1-3; the D gene is possibly TRBD1 (5 bases). This CDR3 comprises 12 residues. Germline V gives CDR1 LGHDT, CDR2 YNNKQL (reference sequence). This CDR3 is CTPTVSGNTLYF. Incomplete CDR3 DNA: TGTACCCCGACAGTTTCTGGAAATACGCTCTAT.

Regarding this clone: Mouse gene names apply. The read falls 1 residue short of the CDR3 end, and the missing part is taken from the germline J gene. This chain connects TRBV23 to TRBJ2-7. Per the germline V gene, CDR1 is KGHTA and CDR2 is FQNQQP. The CDR3 extends over 15 amino acids. The CDR3 is CSSSQSMGRSYEQYF. The CDR3 bases that were read are TGCTCCAGCAGTCAATCGATGGGGCGCTCCTATGAACAGTAC.

This clone was observed a few times. The gene names here belong to mouse. Other DNA sequences within the sample encode an identical CDR3. CDR3 in amino acids: CASSLTGGEQYF. The part of the CDR3 DNA that was read is TGTGCCAGCAGTCTTACAGGGGGAGAACAGTAC. The chain has TRBV26 and TRBJ2-7; 8 bases align to TRBD1. Read data end 1 residue before the CDR3 end; the end is taken from the germline J gene. Germline V gene data show CDR1 as KGHPV and CDR2 as FQNQEV (reference sequence). The CDR3 is made up of 12 amino acids. The V segment lost 3 bases and the J segment 7 bases; nucleotides outside the gene matches: 2. The full variable domain, rest sourced from reference TRBV26 and TRBJ2-7, is NSKVIQTPRYLVKGQGQKAKMRCIPEKGHPVVFWYQQNKNNEFKFLINFQNQEVLQQIDMTEKRFSAECPSNSPCSLEIQSSEAGDSALYLCASSLTGGEQYFGPGTRLTVL.

This clone came up a few times. Gene and germline names: mouse. CDR3 residues: CASSLEGYEQYF. The covered CDR3 bases are TGTGCCAGCAGTCTGGAGGGCTATGAACAGTAC. V is TRBV26 and J is TRBJ2-7; no reliable D call. With the read ending 1 residue before the CDR3 end, the germline J gene is used to fill in that end. In germline, CDR1 is KGHPV, CDR2 FQNQEV (reference sequence). V shed 2 bases and J shed 3 bases, with 5 bases lying between them. The CDR3 is made up of 12 amino acids.

As to this clone: Mouse gene names and germline throughout. The CDR3 goes on 1 residue after the read ends, and that part is filled in from the germline J gene. The chain has TRBV13-1 and TRBJ2-1, with 10 bases fitting TRBD2. The germline V gene has CDR1 NSHNY and CDR2 SYGAGN. The ends lost 4 bases at V and 0 bases at J; junction bases unmatched: 4. The CDR3 runs to 16 residues. CDR3 DNA, as far as it was read: TGTGCCAGCAGTACAGACTGGGGGGTTAACTATGCTGAGCAGTTC. It specifies CASSTDWGVNYAEQF. The CDR3 as a whole reads CASSTDWGVNYAEQFF.

This clone was seen a handful of times. The gene symbols are mouse symbols. The read gets to within 1 residue of the CDR3 end, and the germline J gene fills in the rest. This chain uses TRBV3 with TRBJ2-2, with D tentatively TRBD1 (5 bases). Germline V gene lookup returns CDR1 SNHLY and CDR2 FYNGKV (reference sequence). CDR3 size: 13 residues. V gave up 5 bases and J gave up 5 bases, with 9 bases separating them. The CDR3 bases that were read are TGTGCCAGCAGCCCGACAGCTACCGGGCAGCTCTAC. Translation gives CASSPTATGQLY. The complete CDR3 sequence is CASSPTATGQLYF.

This clone was observed once. The gene names here belong to mouse. The read falls 1 residue short of the CDR3 end, and the missing part is taken from the germline J gene. V gene TRBV29 combines with J gene TRBJ1-2; D possibly corresponds to TRBD1 (5 bases). Germline CDR1 reads MSHET; CDR2 reads SYDVDS. The CDR3 spans 14 residues. V was clipped by 0 bases and J by 1 base, with 6 bases between them. CDR3 DNA (partial): TGTGCTAGCAGTTTATCTGACAGAAACTCCGACTACACC. It specifies CASSLSDRNSDYT. The entire CDR3 is CASSLSDRNSDYTF.

Comment on this clone: The gene names given are mouse names. The CDR3 end falls 1 residue outside the read, so it is completed with the germline J gene. The chain couples TRBV2 to TRBJ1-1, with 10 bases fitting TRBD1. V lost 3 bases, J lost 4 bases, and 5 bases stayed unmatched. Germline CDR1 LGHNA, CDR2 YSYQKL. The CDR3 spans 15 residues. The DNA read from the CDR3 is TGTGCCAGCAGCCAGCTGGACAGGGGGGGCACAGAAGTCTTC. As protein: CASSQLDRGGTEVF. Given in full, the CDR3 is CASSQLDRGGTEVFF.